This paragraph reports one T cell receptor beta chain. Its binding antigen is unknown. Within one base of it there is no much larger clone, and no base qualities were kept. Genomic DNA was extracted from sorted cells for sequencing of the TCRbeta CDR3 region. TCRbeta CDR3 regions were sequenced using the immunoSEQ Assay. This is the immuneACCESS table as TCRdb keeps it, with only in-frame sequences that have V and J called. A part of the clones is gone; compared with another copy, unresolved V genes explain less than half, and the rest is unexplained. Recorded for this sample are nearly 70,000 clones; approximately 80% of them occurred a single time. 1.4% of the sample goes to the ten largest clones. The trial excluded patients who had a history of autoimmune disease or were on systemic immunosuppression. Peripheral blood for TCR sequencing was collected from all dose cohorts at baseline, on cycle 4 day 1, and on cycle 7 day 1. The samples were taken from a phase I, first-in-human, multicenter, open-label dose-escalation trial of ivuxolimab. The trial enrolled adults with locally advanced or metastatic head and neck squamous cell, hepatocellular, melanoma or renal cell carcinoma. Before TCR sequencing, CD4+ T cells and CD8+ T cells from peripheral blood were sorted into separate populations.

V is reduced by 2 bases and J by 0 bases, leaving a spacing of 10 bases between them. CDR1 and CDR2, per the germline V gene (reference sequence), are SGHKS and YYEKEE. The CDR3 starts with the cysteine, ends with the phenylalanine, and has 15 residues. Of the read, only the CDR3 DNA is kept; its 45 bases are in frame from base 1. The data are from a study of OX40 agonist ivuxolimab in advanced cancers. For the study in its entirety: Ivuxolimab was a fully human IgG2 agonistic monoclonal antibody targeting the costimulatory receptor OX40 (CD134). Intravenous ivuxolimab was administered to patients every 2 weeks at six dose levels: 0.01, 0.1, 0.3, 1.5, 3 and 10 mg/kg. Of the 50 to 55 dose-escalation patients, hepatocellular carcinoma was present in about 20, melanoma in around 15, renal cell carcinoma in 9 and head and neck cancer in 9. In the dose-escalation cohort, more than 75% of patients were male, and the mean age was around 60 years, with a range of roughly 20 to 79. Prior anti-PD-1, anti-PD-L1 or anti-CTLA-4 therapy was permitted, and approximately 42% of dose-escalation patients had received checkpoint inhibitors. Three dose-escalation patients achieved partial responses, one with hepatocellular carcinoma and two with cutaneous melanoma. Peripheral TCRbeta sequencing was intended to test whether TCR sequence diversity was altered and clonal T-cell expansion was caused by ivuxolimab. The monotherapy dose-escalation portion (N of about 47 patients) of the phase I ivuxolimab trial is reported in the paper. On the study overall, not on this receptor specifically: Clonal expansion of both CD4+ and CD8+ blood T cells was observed from baseline to week 6 at doses 0.1 to 3.0 mg/kg. Which antigens the clonally expanded peripheral T cells were specific for was not determined. In the 0.1-3.0 mg/kg groups, partial responders were among the patients with the lowest normalized peripheral clonal expansion, particularly in CD8+ T cells. Low levels of normalized T-cell clonal expansion were also seen in some patients who did not respond. On average, CD8+ T cells showed more expanded clones than CD4+ T cells after ivuxolimab.

The TCR originated in an adult with an advanced solid tumor such as melanoma, head and neck, liver or kidney cancer. The sequence links TRBV5-5 to TRBJ2-3; the D gene remains uncertain. The starting material was CD4+ or CD8+ T cells sorted from blood, obtained in a trial of the OX40 agonist ivuxolimab. CDR3 loop: CASSFSVVSTDTQYF. The nucleotide sequence is given as TGTGCCAGCAGCTTTTCGGTGGTTAGCACAGATACGCAGTATTTT.